The 19 T cell receptor beta chains below were found in one sample sequenced in a study of shared clonotypes between healthy human individuals. Naivety among CD8 cells was defined by CD45RO negativity and positive CCR7 selection, thereby excluding terminally differentiated effector memory CD45RA+ cells. Here immunoSEQ multiplex PCR was the method, and the copy in TCRdb shows in-frame clones only, minus some. The sample holds 700,000 to 950,000 clones; around 96% are singletons and the top ten take approximately 0.2%. The specimen was naive CD8+ T cells sorted from blood. The receptors derive from a man in his thirties or forties in good health.

The chain recombines TRBV4-1 with TRBJ2-7; 16 positions match TRBD2. The CDR3 runs to 17 residues. Germline CDR1 and CDR2: MGHRA and YSYEKL. J was trimmed by 4 bases and V by 3 bases; bases with no gene match: 6. CDR3 sequence (DNA): TGCGCCAGCAGCCAGATAGTGGGACTAGCGGGAGGGTACGAGCAGTACTTC. As protein: CASSQIVGLAGGYEQYF.

The J gene is TRBJ2-5, the V gene TRBV29-1; 8 nucleotides line up with TRBD2. CDR1 SQVTM and CDR2 ANQGSEA come from the germline V gene. The CDR3 covers 14 residues. The J segment lost 1 base and the V segment lost 4 bases, leaving 5 bases of the junction unmatched. The CDR3 reads CSVAAGGFQETQYF. In DNA form, the CDR3 reads TGCAGCGTTGCTGCGGGAGGCTTCCAAGAGACCCAGTACTTC.

This chain links TRBV7-2 with TRBJ2-1, with TRBD2 matching 11 bases. V trimming: 4 bases; J trimming: 4 bases; junction bases outside the gene matches: 3. Germline V gene data show CDR1 as SGHTA and CDR2 as FQGNSA. The CDR3 runs 15 residues. The CDR3 spells CASSWTSGQYNEQFF. The DNA of the CDR3 is TGTGCCAGCAGCTGGACTAGCGGGCAATACAATGAGCAGTTCTTC.

This chain links TRBV5-6 with TRBJ1-5, with a weak D call TRBD1 (6 bases). The germline V gene encodes CDR1 SGHDT and CDR2 YYEEEE. The CDR3 extends over 17 amino acids. Trimming removed 1 base at V and 8 bases at J, with 22 bases between. The CDR3 DNA follows: TGTGCCAGCAGCTTGAACCGGGACACCTTCAAGAAGAAGCCCCAGCATTTT. Translation gives CASSLNRDTFKKKPQHF.

The chain has TRBV7-2 and TRBJ2-7; D unresolved. Trimming cost V 0 bases and J 1 base, with 7 bases left between them. The germline CDR1 and CDR2 sequences are SGHTA and FQGNSA. The CDR3 contains 14 residues. The CDR3 is CASSLAKSSYEQYF. DNA for the CDR3: TGTGCCAGCAGCTTAGCGAAGTCGTCCTACGAGCAGTACTTC.

This chain joins TRBV29-1 and TRBJ2-1, with 12 nucleotides matching TRBD1. The V gene end was trimmed by 7 bases and the J gene end by 2 bases; junction bases not matched to a gene: 3. The CDR3 covers 14 residues. Germline values: CDR1 SQVTM, CDR2 ANQGSEA. CDR3 loop: CSAGTGGTYNEQFF. As DNA, the CDR3 is TGCAGCGCCGGGACAGGGGGCACCTACAATGAGCAGTTCTTC.

V usage is TRBV10-3 and J usage is TRBJ1-1; D is unclear. The CDR3 covers 15 residues. Trimming cost V 0 bases and J 5 bases, with 13 bases left between them. From germline, CDR1 is ENHRY and CDR2 SYGVKD. DNA for the CDR3: TGTGCCATCAGTGAGTCGCGTTTGGGTGAGACTGAAGCTTTCTTT. Translated: CAISESRLGETEAFF.

The chain is built from TRBV29-1 and TRBJ2-3; 8 nucleotides match TRBD2. V was pared by 4 bases and J by 4 bases, with 7 bases of the junction left unmatched. The CDR3 has 14 amino acids. From germline, CDR1 is SQVTM and CDR2 ANQGSEA. The CDR3 DNA is TGCAGCGTTGTTTTAGCGGGAAGGCCAGATACGCAGTATTTT. This codes for CSVVLAGRPDTQYF.

The chain is built from TRBV7-9 and TRBJ1-4; 7 bases are shared with TRBD1. The germline V gene encodes CDR1 SEHNR and CDR2 FQNEAQ (reference sequence). The V and J ends lost 4 bases and 6 bases, in that order; junction bases with no gene match: 11. This CDR3 contains 16 residues. CDR3 DNA sequence: TGTGCCAGCAGCTCTACCCCGACAGGGTCCCATGAAAAACTGTTTTTT. Translated: CASSSTPTGSHEKLFF. Variable domain in full (rest from reference TRBV7-9 and TRBJ1-4): DTGVSQNPRHKITKRGQNVTFRCDPISEHNRLYWYRQTLGQGPEFLTYFQNEAQLEKSRLLSDRFSAERPKGSFSTLEIQRTEQGDSAMYLCASSSTPTGSHEKLFFGSGTQLSVL.

The chain employs TRBV29-1 and TRBJ2-3, with D unclear. Germline-derived CDR1 and CDR2 are SQVTM and ANQGSEA. With 4 bases removed from V and 6 bases from J, the gap between germline ends came to 14 bases. This CDR3 spans 13 amino acids. The CDR3 coding sequence is TGCAGCGTTGTTCTGATTTTTTCGGATACGCAGTATTTT. Translation gives CSVVLIFSDTQYF.

The CDR3 loop is CASSPYSDYEQYF. DNA for the CDR3: TGCGCCAGCAGCCCCTACAGTGACTACGAGCAGTACTTC. The chain recombines TRBV5-1 with TRBJ2-7; D is undetermined. The CDR3 consists of 13 residues. V lost 4 bases and J lost 3, with 11 bases in between. From germline, CDR1 is SGHRS and CDR2 YFSETQ.

The chain joins TRBV12-2 to TRBJ2-1; no check of the table's D call, TRBD2, against the DNA was made. TRBV12-2 is shown as a pseudogene. This CDR3 region has 23 residues. The CDR3 nucleotides read TGTGCAAGTCGCTTAGCGAAGACAACCCGGCCTGAGACTAGCCCCGGCTCCTACAATGAGCAGTTCTTC. It codes for CASRLAKTTRPETSPGSYNEQFF.

The chain is built from TRBV11-2 and TRBJ2-4, with TRBD1 matching 7 bases. The CDR3 covers 15 residues. Germline CDR1 is SGHAT and CDR2 is FQNNGV. V trimming: 5 bases; J trimming: 6 bases; junction bases outside the gene matches: 10. The CDR3 region is CASSNRQGRPNIQYF. The CDR3 DNA reads as TGTGCCAGCAGCAATCGACAGGGAAGACCAAACATTCAGTACTTC.

J is TRBJ2-1 and V is TRBV7-3; the match to TRBD2 covers 8 bases. This CDR3 is built from 14 residues. With 5 bases clipped from V and 7 bases from J, the junction kept 7 bases outside the gene matches. Germline V gene sequence: CDR1 SGHTA, CDR2 FQGTGA. CDR3 in DNA: TGTGCCAGCAGCCGATCGGGACTAGTGAATGAGCAGTTCTTC. Encoded protein: CASSRSGLVNEQFF. The complete variable domain, with remaining parts taken from reference TRBV7-3 and TRBJ2-1, reads GAGVSQTPSNKVTEKGKYVELRCDPISGHTALYWYRQSLGQGPEFLIYFQGTGAADDSGLPNDRFFAVRPEGSVSTLKIQRTERGDSAVYLCASSRSGLVNEQFFGPGTRLTVL.

This sequence joins TRBV28 and TRBJ2-7, with 8 bases identical to TRBD2. This CDR3 is built from 15 residues. The germline gives CDR1 MDHEN, CDR2 SYDVKM. V lost 3 bases to trimming and J lost 2 bases; unmatched junction nucleotides: 6. The DNA of the CDR3 is TGTGCCAGCAGTTTCGTGAGCGGGAGCACCTACGAGCAGTACTTC. It encodes CASSFVSGSTYEQYF.

This clone was picked up one time. The V and J genes are TRBV7-8 and TRBJ2-1; 9 positions agree with TRBD2. Losses at the gene ends were 5 bases for V and 4 bases for J; bases not matched to a gene: 6. This CDR3 comprises 15 residues. The germline V gene has CDR1 SGHVS and CDR2 FQNEAQ. The CDR3 bases are TGTGCCAGCAGCGGGCTAGCGGGATCGTACAATGAGCAGTTCTTC. It specifies CASSGLAGSYNEQFF.

The chain recombines TRBV19 with TRBJ2-1; 10 nucleotides line up with TRBD2. This CDR3 has 16 residues. J gave up 6 bases and V 3 bases, and 8 bases lay outside the gene matches. Germline CDR1 reads LNHDA; CDR2 reads SQIVND (reference sequence). This chain's CDR3 is CASSMILAGGGNEQFF. The CDR3 DNA follows: TGTGCCAGTAGTATGATCTTAGCGGGAGGTGGCAATGAGCAGTTCTTC. Looking up the rest from reference TRBV19 and TRBJ2-1 gives the full variable domain: DGGITQSPKYLFRKEGQNVTLSCEQNLNHDAMYWYRQDPGQGLRLIYYSQIVNDFQKGDIAEGYSVSREKKESFPLTVTSAQKNPTAFYLCASSMILAGGGNEQFFGPGTRLTVL.

This clone has only a few counts. The genes are TRBV6-1 and TRBJ2-7, with D perhaps given as TRBD1 or TRBD2 (5 bases each). The CDR3 has 15 amino acids. Trimming removed 10 bases from V and 2 bases from J, with 21 bases in between. From germline, CDR1 is MNHNS and CDR2 SASEGT. This chain's CDR3 is CAIREWGFGTYEQYF. The DNA for the CDR3 is TGTGCCATCCGCGAATGGGGGTTCGGGACCTACGAGCAGTACTTC.

V and J are TRBV7-9 and TRBJ1-2; 7 positions agree with TRBD1. The trim removed 0 bases at V and 6 bases at J, leaving 13 bases unmatched. The CDR3 is 17 amino acids. Germline V gene data show CDR1 as SEHNR and CDR2 as FQNEAQ (reference sequence). The CDR3 is CASSLAGGATGKDGYTF. For the CDR3, the DNA is TGTGCCAGCAGCTTAGCCGGAGGAGCGACAGGGAAGGATGGCTACACCTTC.